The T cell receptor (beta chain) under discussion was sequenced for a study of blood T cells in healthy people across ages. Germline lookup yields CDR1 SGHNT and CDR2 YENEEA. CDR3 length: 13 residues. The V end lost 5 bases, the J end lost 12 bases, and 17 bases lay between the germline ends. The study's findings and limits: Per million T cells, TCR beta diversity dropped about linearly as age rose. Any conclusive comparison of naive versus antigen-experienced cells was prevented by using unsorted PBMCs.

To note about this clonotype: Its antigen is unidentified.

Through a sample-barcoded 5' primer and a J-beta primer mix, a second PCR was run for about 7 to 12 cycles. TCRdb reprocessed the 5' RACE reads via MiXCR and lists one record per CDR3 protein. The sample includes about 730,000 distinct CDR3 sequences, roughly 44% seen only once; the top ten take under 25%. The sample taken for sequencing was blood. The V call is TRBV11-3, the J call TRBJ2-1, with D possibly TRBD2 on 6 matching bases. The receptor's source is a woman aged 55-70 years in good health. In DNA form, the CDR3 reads TGTGCCAGCAGCCGGGACGGGGGAACAGGGCAGTTCTTC. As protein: CASSRDGGTGQFF.